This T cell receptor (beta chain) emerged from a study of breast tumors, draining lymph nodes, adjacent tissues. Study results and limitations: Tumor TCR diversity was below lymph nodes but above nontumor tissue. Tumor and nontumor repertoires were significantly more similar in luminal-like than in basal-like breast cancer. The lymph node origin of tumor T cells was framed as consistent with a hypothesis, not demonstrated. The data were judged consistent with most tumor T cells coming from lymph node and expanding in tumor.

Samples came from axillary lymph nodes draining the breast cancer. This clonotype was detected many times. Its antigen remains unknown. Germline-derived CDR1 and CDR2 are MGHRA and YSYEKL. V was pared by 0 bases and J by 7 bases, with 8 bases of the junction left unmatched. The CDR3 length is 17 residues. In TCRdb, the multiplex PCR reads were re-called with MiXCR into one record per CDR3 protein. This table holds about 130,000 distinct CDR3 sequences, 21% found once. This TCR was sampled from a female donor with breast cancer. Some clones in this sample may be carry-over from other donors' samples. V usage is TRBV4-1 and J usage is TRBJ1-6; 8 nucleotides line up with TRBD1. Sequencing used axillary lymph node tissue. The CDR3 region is CASSQDPGGQWNSPLHF. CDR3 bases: TGCGCCAGCAGCCAAGACCCAGGGGGCCAGTGGAATTCACCCCTCCACTTT.